A selection of T cell receptor beta chains follows, all from one sample in a study of blood T cell repertoires in COVID-19. The assay was immunoSEQ multiplex PCR, and TCRdb's table has in-frame clones only and misses some. The sample includes 60,000 to 75,000 clones, roughly 85% seen only once; the top ten take 2%. The sample consisted of peripheral blood. The receptors here all came from a man younger than 40 with acute or convalescent COVID-19. CDR3s include the opening cysteine and the closing phenylalanine or tryptophan. A D gene is named only where the DNA matches it firmly. The size field is filled for only some rows; it gives once, few, many or a size class.

TRBV2	TRBJ1-1	11	NA	NA	TGTGCCAGCAGTGAAGCTGCGTTAGCTTTCTTT	CASSEAALAFF
TRBV5-8	TRBJ1-5	15	NA	few	TGTGCCAGCACCTTGCTAGGGGTTAGCAATCAGCCCCAGCATTTT	CASTLLGVSNQPQHF
TRBV4-2	TRBJ1-4	17	NA	NA	TGTGCCAGCAGCCAAGATGGTTGGCTCGGGGGGGGTGAAAAACTGTTTTTT	CASSQDGWLGGGEKLFF
TRBV6-6	TRBJ2-3	14	NA	NA	TGTGCCAGCAGCCGGAGGGAGGATTCCCAAACGCAGTATTTT	CASSRREDSQTQYF
TRBV6-6	TRBJ2-7	14	TRBD1	NA	TGTGCCAGCAGGATACAGGGGGGTACCTACGAGCAGTACTTC	CASRIQGGTYEQYF
TRBV19	TRBJ1-1	14	NA	few	TGTGCCAGTAACCCTGGACGGGAGAACACTGAAGCTTTCTTT	CASNPGRENTEAFF
TRBV5-1	TRBJ1-2	14	NA	NA	TGCGCCAGCAGCTCCCCCCCAGGAAACTATGGCTACACCTTC	CASSSPPGNYGYTF
TRBV6-1	TRBJ2-5	14	NA	NA	TGTGCCAGCAGTGAGGGCGGGACTCAAGAGACCCAGTACTTC	CASSEGGTQETQYF
TRBV4-1	TRBJ1-6	15	NA	NA	TGCGCCAGCAGCCAAGAGGAGGAGATTAATTCACCCCTCCACTTT	CASSQEEEINSPLHF
TRBV2	TRBJ2-5	13	NA	NA	TGTGCCAGCAGCGAGCTAGCCGCGGAGACCCAGTACTTC	CASSELAAETQYF
TRBV5-4	TRBJ2-1	16	TRBD2	NA	TGTGCCAGCAGCGGACGGACTAGCGGGGGGTACAATGAGCAGTTCTTC	CASSGRTSGGYNEQFF
TRBV30	TRBJ1-4	19	NA	NA	TGTGCCTGGAGTGTACGATACAGGAGAACCTCGGCTCGGTCTGAAAAACTGTTTTTT	CAWSVRYRRTSARSEKLFF
TRBV2	TRBJ1-5	16	TRBD1	few	TGTGCCACCCTCCCCTTCCCGGGACAGGGGAATCAGCCCCAGCATTTT	CATLPFPGQGNQPQHF
TRBV11-3	TRBJ2-5	15	TRBD2	NA	TGTGCCAGCAGCTTATCATTAGCGGGACAAGAGACCCAGTACTTC	CASSLSLAGQETQYF
TRBV7-9	TRBJ1-4	15	NA	NA	TGTGCCAGCAGCTTCCGGGGGGGTGCTAATGAAAAACTGTTTTTT	CASSFRGGANEKLFF
TRBV30	TRBJ1-2	13	TRBD1	NA	TGTGCCTGGAGTCAACAACAGGGGAAGGGCTACACCTTC	CAWSQQQGKGYTF
TRBV5-1	TRBJ1-4	16	TRBD1	NA	TGCGCCAGCAGCCCTACCACAGGGGCCACTAATGAAAAACTGTTTTTT	CASSPTTGATNEKLFF
TRBV3-1/TRBV3-2	TRBJ1-1	14	NA	NA	TGTGCCAGCAGCCATTCACGAGGGTATACTGAAGCTTTCTTT	CASSHSRGYTEAFF
TRBV6-5	TRBJ2-5	14	NA	NA	TGTGCCAGCATCCTTTCTGGCGGGCGGGGGACCCAGTACTTC	CASILSGGRGTQYF
TRBV9	TRBJ2-3	16	NA	NA	TGTGCCAGCAGCGTAGGGGGCAGGGGCCGGACAGATACGCAGTATTTT	CASSVGGRGRTDTQYF
TRBV5-1	TRBJ1-6	15	TRBD1	NA	TGCGCCAGCAGCTGGACAGGGAGGGATAATTCACCCCTCCACTTT	CASSWTGRDNSPLHF
TRBV6-5	TRBJ1-6	15	NA	NA	TGTGCCAGCAGCGGGTTTTTCCAGACCCCTTCACCCCTCCACTTT	CASSGFFQTPSPLHF
TRBV7-2	TRBJ2-7	13	TRBD1	NA	TGTGCCAGCAGCTTAGGACAGGGGGCCCGGGTGAACTTC	CASSLGQGARVNF
TRBV5-6	TRBJ1-3	14	TRBD1	NA	TGTGCCAGCAGCTTGGCGTCAGGGGGCCGCACCATATATTTT	CASSLASGGRTIYF
TRBV19	TRBJ1-2	16	TRBD1	NA	TGTGCCAGTACCAAAGAGGGGACAGGGAGGATCTATGGCTACACCTTC	CASTKEGTGRIYGYTF
TRBV6-5	TRBJ2-3	13	TRBD2	NA	TGTGCCAGCAGGTTGCAACGACTAGCGTTTCAGTATTTT	CASRLQRLAFQYF
TRBV3-1/TRBV3-2	TRBJ2-1	16	TRBD2	few	TGTGCCAGCAGCCAAGGAGCGGGAGGGCCCTACAATGAGCAGTTCTTC	CASSQGAGGPYNEQFF
TRBV20-1	TRBJ2-7	14	NA	NA	TGCAGTGCTAGTTCACAGGGACCGACCTACGAGCAGTACTTC	CSASSQGPTYEQYF
TRBV18	TRBJ2-1	12	NA	NA	TGTGCCAGCTCACCGGTTGCCAGAGAGCAGTTCTTC	CASSPVAREQFF
TRBV5-1	TRBJ2-2	17	TRBD2	few	TGCGCCAGCAGCTTAGGACTAGCGGGGGGGCCCACCGGGGAGCTGTTTTTT	CASSLGLAGGPTGELFF
TRBV6-5	TRBJ1-1	15	TRBD1	few	TGTGCCTCATCGTTGGGACAGGGCCTGAACACTGAAGCTTTCTTT	CASSLGQGLNTEAFF
TRBV19	TRBJ2-5	15	TRBD1	NA	TGTGCCAGTAGTCCATTGACAGGGGGCTTGGAGACCCAGTACTTC	CASSPLTGGLETQYF
TRBV6-6	TRBJ1-3	15	NA	NA	TGTGCCAGCAGCCGGGACTTCAGCTCTGGAAACACCATATATTTT	CASSRDFSSGNTIYF
TRBV5-1	TRBJ2-1	19	TRBD2	NA	TGCGCCAGCAGCTCCTACTCCGGGGCTAGCGGGGGGGCCGTCAATGAGCAGTTCTTC	CASSSYSGASGGAVNEQFF
TRBV3-1/TRBV3-2	TRBJ2-5	13	NA	NA	TGTGCCAGCAGCCAAGAAGCCCAAGAGACCCAGTACTTC	CASSQEAQETQYF
TRBV6-6	TRBJ2-3	15	NA	NA	TGTGCCAGCAGTTCCGCGGGACGCCCAACAGATACGCAGTATTTT	CASSSAGRPTDTQYF
TRBV7-9	TRBJ2-2	13	NA	NA	TGTGCCAGCAGCCCCGACACAGGCCGGGAGCTGTTTTTT	CASSPDTGRELFF
TRBV5-1	TRBJ2-1	14	TRBD1	once	TGCGCCAGCAGCTCCGGGACAGGGGATAATGAGCAGTTCTTC	CASSSGTGDNEQFF
TRBV7-3	TRBJ1-2	14	NA	NA	TGTGCCAGCAGCAGGGGCCCTACCGGTGAAGGCTACACCTTC	CASSRGPTGEGYTF
TRBV7-9	TRBJ1-6	14	TRBD1	once	TGTGCCAGCAGCTTACGACAGGGTGATTCACCCCTCCACTTT	CASSLRQGDSPLHF
TRBV30	TRBJ2-3	15	TRBD1	NA	TGTGCCTGGAGTGCCGGACAGGGGTGGACAGATACGCAGTATTTT	CAWSAGQGWTDTQYF